Listed below are T cell receptor beta chains from one sample, sequenced in a study of shared clonotypes between healthy human individuals. The repertoire was sequenced with immunoSEQ multiplex PCR; TCRdb's copy has only in-frame clones and lacks some. The table shows some 240,000 clones, with approximately 65% occurring only once. Source material: memory CD4+ T cells sorted from blood. Source of these receptors: a man younger than 40 in good health. CDR3s include the opening cysteine and the closing phenylalanine or tryptophan. D genes are given only for firm matches. Clone size is not always given. Where it is, it says once, few, many or a class for expanded clones.

clone_size | d_call | j_call | v_call | cdr3_aa | cdr3_nt
NA | TRBD1 | TRBJ1-1 | TRBV5-5 | CASSANRGHPMNTEAFF | TGTGCCAGCAGCGCCAACAGGGGCCACCCCATGAACACTGAAGCTTTCTTT
NA | TRBD2 | TRBJ2-2 | TRBV4-2 | CASSPSGRATGELFF | TGTGCCAGCAGCCCTAGCGGGAGGGCCACCGGGGAGCTGTTTTTT
few | NA | TRBJ2-1 | TRBV2 | CASSQYGPYNEQFF | TGTGCCAGCAGCCAGTATGGGCCATACAATGAGCAGTTCTTC
few | NA | TRBJ2-3 | TRBV5-1 | CASSRDSGTDTQYF | TGCGCCAGCAGCAGGGACTCCGGCACAGATACGCAGTATTTT
few | NA | TRBJ1-5 | TRBV27 | CASSPGGNQPQHF | TGTGCCAGCAGCCCGGGTGGCAATCAGCCCCAGCATTTT
few | NA | TRBJ2-7 | TRBV5-4 | CASSPQGADSYEQYF | TGTGCCAGCAGCCCCCAAGGAGCGGACTCCTACGAGCAGTACTTC
many | TRBD1 | TRBJ1-2 | TRBV5-1 | CASSLTGSYPNYGYTF | TGCGCCAGCAGTTTGACAGGGTCCTACCCGAACTATGGCTACACCTTC
NA | NA | TRBJ1-1 | TRBV28 | CASSFPQGLMNTEAFF | TGTGCCAGCAGTTTCCCACAGGGCCTAATGAACACTGAAGCTTTCTTT
NA | NA | TRBJ2-7 | TRBV11-3 | CASSLAPGGGYEQYF | TGTGCCAGCAGCTTAGCCCCTGGGGGAGGCTACGAGCAGTACTTC
NA | NA | TRBJ2-3 | TRBV4-1 | CASSQDRLRTDTQYF | TGCGCCAGCAGCCAAGATCGTCTCCGCACAGATACGCAGTATTTT
NA | TRBD1 | TRBJ1-2 | TRBV5-1 | CASSKQGAGAYGYTF | TGCGCCAGCAGCAAACAGGGGGCAGGGGCTTATGGCTACACCTTC
NA | NA | TRBJ1-1 | TRBV6-5 | CASSYRGRDTEAFF | TGTGCCAGCAGTTACCGGGGCCGGGACACTGAAGCTTTCTTT
NA | TRBD2 | TRBJ2-7 | TRBV14 | CASSRRTRRENEQYF | TGTGCCAGCAGCCGTCGGACTAGACGAGAAAACGAGCAGTACTTC
NA | TRBD2 | TRBJ2-3 | TRBV10-2 | CASFYQGLAGDTDTQYF | TGCGCCAGCTTTTACCAAGGGCTAGCGGGAGATACAGATACGCAGTATTTT
NA | TRBD1 | TRBJ2-7 | TRBV20-1 | CRTGAYEQYF | TGCAGGACAGGGGCCTACGAGCAGTACTTC
few | NA | TRBJ1-2 | TRBV28 | CASSVDNYGYTF | TGTGCCAGCAGTGTGGATAACTATGGCTACACCTTC
NA | NA | TRBJ2-7 | TRBV11-2 | CASSLGGSWAGRLYEQYF | TGTGCCAGCAGCTTAGGGGGGTCCTGGGCAGGGCGTTTGTACGAGCAGTACTTC
NA | NA | TRBJ1-1 | TRBV5-1 | CASSLGMRGETEAFF | TGCGCCAGCAGCTTGGGTATGAGGGGAGAGACTGAAGCTTTCTTT
NA | NA | TRBJ2-5 | TRBV10-3 | CAISEYREETQYF | TGTGCCATCAGTGAGTATCGCGAGGAGACCCAGTACTTC
few | NA | TRBJ2-1 | TRBV14 | CASSQAGSQRNEQFF | TGTGCCAGCAGCCAAGCCGGGAGTCAGAGGAATGAGCAGTTCTTC
NA | TRBD1 | TRBJ2-7 | TRBV5-1 | CASSLETGASYEQYF | TGCGCCAGCAGCTTGGAGACAGGGGCCTCCTACGAGCAGTACTTC
NA | NA | TRBJ1-3 | TRBV5-5 | CASSLDGTVTPGNTIYF | TGTGCCAGCAGCTTGGACGGGACGGTAACCCCTGGAAACACCATATATTTT
NA | NA | TRBJ2-7 | TRBV2 | CASSDWGVSYEQYF | TGTGCCAGCAGTGATTGGGGGGTATCCTACGAGCAGTACTTC
NA | NA | TRBJ2-3 | TRBV2 | CASSEEVDTQYF | TGTGCCAGCAGTGAAGAGGTGGATACGCAGTATTTT
few | NA | TRBJ2-3 | TRBV5-6 | CASSFTDAQYF | TGTGCCAGCAGCTTCACAGATGCGCAGTATTTT
few | NA | TRBJ1-1 | TRBV6-5 | CASSYPNTEAFF | TGTGCCAGCAGTTACCCGAACACTGAAGCTTTCTTT
once | TRBD2 | TRBJ2-5 | TRBV19 | CASGWLAGAGETQYF | TGTGCCAGTGGGTGGCTAGCGGGAGCCGGGGAGACCCAGTACTTC
NA | NA | TRBJ2-3 | TRBV11-3 | CASSQDTDTQYF | TGTGCCAGCAGCCAGGACACAGATACGCAGTATTTT
NA | NA | TRBJ2-5 | TRBV18 | CASSLADRETQYF | TGTGCCAGCTCACTTGCCGACAGGGAGACCCAGTACTTC